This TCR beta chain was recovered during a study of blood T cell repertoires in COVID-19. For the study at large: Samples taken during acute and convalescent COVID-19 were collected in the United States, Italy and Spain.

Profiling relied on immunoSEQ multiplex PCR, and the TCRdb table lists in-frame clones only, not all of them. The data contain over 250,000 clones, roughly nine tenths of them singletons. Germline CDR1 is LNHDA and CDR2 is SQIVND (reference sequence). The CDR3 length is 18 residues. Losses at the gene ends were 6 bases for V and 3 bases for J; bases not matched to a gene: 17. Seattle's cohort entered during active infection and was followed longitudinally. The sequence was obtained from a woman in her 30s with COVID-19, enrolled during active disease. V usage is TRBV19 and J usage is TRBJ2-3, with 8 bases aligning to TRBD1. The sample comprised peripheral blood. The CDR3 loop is CASSRRTGPRSFTDTQYF. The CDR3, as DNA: TGTGCCAGTAGCCGAAGGACAGGGCCTCGCAGTTTTACAGATACGCAGTATTTT.